Listed below are T cell receptor beta chains from one sample, sequenced in a study of T cell repertoires in cytomegalovirus infection. Their antigen targets remain unknown. TCRdb reprocessed the reads via MiXCR and lists one record per CDR3 protein. The profile covers fewer than 900,000 distinct CDR3 sequences, with 25% to 35% appearing a single time and around 14% taken by the ten largest. The sequencing here drew on cultured CD8+ T cells from PBMCs, taken from culture after CMV antigen stimulation. The receptors were sampled from a human donor in good health (CMV status not recorded). Some clones in this sample may be carry-over from other donors' samples. The CDR3 runs from the conserved cysteine through the conserved F or W. Fields, in order: V gene, CDR3 length, CDR3 protein.

TRBV27	15	CASSLTGRSNQPQHF
TRBV7-2	15	CASSARDSSYTEAFF
TRBV6-6	15	CASTSLTDFTGELFF
TRBV29-1	10	CSVEDLEHLF
TRBV7-8	18	CASSLGNKGQGRRETQYF
TRBV6-1	14	CASTRGPYNSPLHF
TRBV10-2	14	CASMEDTSTDTQYF
TRBV2	14	CASSDPSENYGYTF
TRBV5-8	13	CAAALNLQETQYF
TRBV20-1	12	CSASGHHGELFF
TRBV14	14	CASSQEGGSLGYTF
TRBV5-5	13	CASSPDVNQPQHF
TRBV4-3	17	CASSQDRLFLGSGELFF
TRBV12-3/TRBV12-4	15	CASSSQVSSTDTQYF
TRBV11-2	16	CASANRGVGSYNEQFF
TRBV29-1	12	CSVETRELGYTF
TRBV27	13	CASSKSSSQPQHF
TRBV12-3/TRBV12-4	12	CASSSIGYEQYF
TRBV6-5	16	CASRPTSGGPGETQYF
TRBV7-2	17	CASSRWGASGGEETQYF
TRBV15	18	CATSRDGTARSGANVLTF
TRBV5-6	16	CASSLGVRDVKNIQYF